This TCR beta chain was identified in a study of T cells after posttransplantation cyclophosphamide. For this clone: The antigen remains undetermined. Other DNA sequences in the sample encode the same CDR3.

Study-wide points: Blood and skin or GI T cell repertoires showed limited TRB overlap. Later post-transplant blood repertoires were often dominated by donor CD8+ memory clones. TRB clonality was highly associated with recipient CMV seropositivity and reactivation.

A marrow graft followed busulfan-fludarabine conditioning, with cyclophosphamide on days +3 and +4. The V gene's germline CDR1 is SEHNR and CDR2 FQNEAQ (reference sequence). The CDR3 is 16 residues long. Between the trimmed V and J ends, which lost 9 bases and 0 bases, there was a span of 15 bases. Here immunoSEQ multiplex PCR was the method, and the copy in TCRdb shows in-frame clones only, minus some. The sample lists about 16,000 clones, almost 95% occurring once. The sequence derives from a male patient aged 60 to 75 who received an allogeneic stem cell transplant from a related donor and was CMV-positive. Among the T cells, some may be from the graft donor. This chain connects TRBV7-9 to TRBJ1-6; no reliable D call. The sequencing used CD4+ T cells sorted from blood, collected after allogeneic stem cell transplant with posttransplant cyclophosphamide. The CDR3 loop is CASNGSPSSYNSPLHF. The DNA for the CDR3 is TGTGCCAGTAACGGGAGTCCTAGCTCCTATAATTCACCCCTCCACTTT.